What follows are 22 T cell receptor beta chains derived from one specimen sequenced in a study of Ad26.COV2.S vaccination and SARS-CoV-2 variants. Regarding treatment: about 20 received Ad26.COV2.S at low or high dose, single or two shots; about 5 received placebo; per-sample allocation not given. Samples came from day 63 after the first vaccine or placebo injection. Profiling relied on immunoSEQ multiplex PCR, and the TCRdb table lists in-frame clones only, not all of them. The sample lists 450,000 to 550,000 clones, about 89% occurring once. The sequenced sample was peripheral blood, obtained in a trial of Ad26.COV2.S vaccine versus placebo. Source of these receptors: a person between 18 and 60 years old who received the Ad26.COV2.S COVID-19 vaccine or a placebo.

This sequence joins TRBV7-8 and TRBJ2-7; D remains ambiguous. This CDR3 has 17 amino acids. Germline CDR1 SGHVS, CDR2 FQNEAQ. With 0 bases removed from V and 1 base from J, the gap between germline ends came to 16 bases. The chain's CDR3 is CASSLAVAVANSYEQYF. DNA of the CDR3: TGTGCCAGCAGCTTAGCGGTGGCGGTTGCGAATTCCTACGAGCAGTACTTC.

This clone was seen only once. The chain couples TRBV27 to TRBJ1-2, with TRBD1 matching 7 bases. The germline gives CDR1 MNHEY, CDR2 SMNVEV (reference sequence). V shed 6 bases and J 4 bases; nucleotides not matched to a gene: 8. The CDR3 runs 14 residues. CDR3 coding DNA: TGTGCCAGCAGGCCTCGGGACAGAAGCTATGGCTACACCTTC. Its translation is CASRPRDRSYGYTF.

The chain is built from TRBV6-6 and TRBJ1-6, with D possibly TRBD1 on 5 matching bases. CDR1 and CDR2 (germline): MNHNY, SVGAGI (reference sequence). The CDR3 length is 15 residues. The V and J ends lost 2 bases and 4 bases respectively, with 9 bases between them. The DNA of the CDR3 is TGTGCCAGCAGTTACGGCAGGGCTTATAATTCACCCCTCCACTTT. As protein: CASSYGRAYNSPLHF.

This chain connects TRBV28 to TRBJ2-7; TRBD2 is a possible D gene (6 bases). This CDR3 spans 16 amino acids. Germline CDR1 and CDR2: MDHEN and SYDVKM. V was cut by 5 bases and J by 9 bases, with 26 bases left in between. In nucleotides, the CDR3 is TGTGCCAGCAGTCCGGGGGTGGGCGGGAAATCTCCCCCGCAGTACTTC. Translated, it gives CASSPGVGGKSPPQYF. The full variable domain, with the rest looked up from reference TRBV28 and TRBJ2-7, is DVKVTQSSRYLVKRTGEKVFLECVQDMDHENMFWYRQDPGLGLRLIYFSYDVKMKEKGDIPEGYSVSREKKERFSLILESASTNQTSMYLCASSPGVGGKSPPQYFGPGTRLTVT.

This clone occurred once. The chain combines TRBV11-1 with TRBJ2-7, with TRBD1 matching 9 bases. The length of the CDR3 is 14 residues. Germline-derived CDR1 and CDR2 are SGHAT and FQDESV (reference sequence). V lost 4 bases, J lost 5 bases, and 6 bases stayed unmatched. The CDR3 DNA is TGTGCCAGCAGCTCTCGGACAGGGGTGAACGAGCAGTACTTC. Translation: CASSSRTGVNEQYF.

The rearrangement uses TRBV15 and TRBJ2-1; TRBD2 matches 7 bases. This CDR3 is built from 14 residues. Germline V gene sequence: CDR1 LNHNV, CDR2 YYDKDF (reference sequence). Trimming at V came to 0 bases and at J to 13 bases, leaving 9 bases not matched to a gene. The DNA for the CDR3 is TGTGCCACCAGCAGAGACGTAGCGGGTTCGGTTCAGTTCTTC. Translated: CATSRDVAGSVQFF.

V and J are TRBV5-1 and TRBJ1-2; TRBD1 might be the D (6 bases). Germline-derived CDR1 and CDR2 are SGHRS and YFSETQ. V shed 4 bases and J shed 7 bases, with 11 bases lying between them. This CDR3 spans 12 amino acids. The CDR3 DNA is TGCGCCAGCAGCGAGGGGGAGATTGGCTACACCTTC. Its translation is CASSEGEIGYTF. Drawing the rest from reference TRBV5-1 and TRBJ1-2, the complete variable domain is KAGVTQTPRYLIKTRGQQVTLSCSPISGHRSVSWYQQTPGQGLQFLFEYFSETQRNKGNFPGRFSGRQFSNSRSEMNVSTLELGDSALYLCASSEGEIGYTFGSGTRLTVV.

The J gene is TRBJ2-7, the V gene TRBV28; 11 bases map to TRBD2. Looked up from germline, CDR1 is MDHEN and CDR2 is SYDVKM. This CDR3 is built from 15 residues. The trim removed 10 bases at V and 7 bases at J, leaving 15 bases unmatched. CDR3 coding DNA: TGTGCCACTCTCCCTGGACTAGCGGGCCAGAGTGAGCAGTACTTC. Its protein product is CATLPGLAGQSEQYF.

The genes are TRBV30 and TRBJ1-5; possibly TRBD1 for D (6 bases). The CDR3 extends over 15 amino acids. The ends were cut back, 1 base at V and 4 bases at J, with 14 bases in the middle. Germline V CDR1 and CDR2: GTSNPN, SVGIG (reference sequence). The CDR3 DNA reads as TGTGCCTGGAGTGGGGGACCCACAGGGAATCAGCCCCAGCATTTT. Protein: CAWSGGPTGNQPQHF.

This clone was counted between two and nine times. The chain joins TRBV21-1 to TRBJ2-7; the table assigns TRBD1, which was not confirmed against the DNA. TRBV21-1 is flagged as a pseudogene. This CDR3 has 13 amino acids. The CDR3 region has the DNA TGTGCCAGCAGCAAAGACAACTCCTACGAGCAGTACTTC. Translated: CASSKDNSYEQYF.

The gene calls are TRBV29-1 and TRBJ2-3; D possibly corresponds to TRBD2 (6 bases). This CDR3 region has 14 residues. The V end was cut by 5 bases, the J end by 1 base, with 13 bases between. CDR1 and CDR2 from the germline V gene are SQVTM and ANQGSEA. The CDR3 reads CSVLGLAGTDTQYF. For the CDR3, the DNA is TGCAGCGTTTTGGGATTAGCGGGCACAGATACGCAGTATTTT.

This clone has a single count. This rearrangement joins TRBV30 to TRBJ1-2; D possibly corresponds to TRBD1 (6 bases). Germline V gives CDR1 GTSNPN, CDR2 SVGIG (reference sequence). This CDR3 has 13 amino acids. Trimming left V 4 bases short and J 4 bases short, with 13 bases between. CDR3 nucleotide sequence: TGTGCCTGGACGAGCCAGGGGACCTATGGCTACACCTTC. Encoded protein: CAWTSQGTYGYTF. Full variable domain (missing parts from reference TRBV30 and TRBJ1-2): SQTIHQWPATLVQPVGSPLSLECTVEGTSNPNLYWYRQAAGRGLQLLFYSVGIGQISSEVPQNLSASRPQDRQFILSSKKLLLSDSGFYLCAWTSQGTYGYTFGSGTRLTVV.

V and J are TRBV30 and TRBJ1-3; D is uncertain. V was pared by 2 bases and J by 0 bases, with 8 bases between. The length of the CDR3 is 14 residues. In germline, CDR1 is GTSNPN, CDR2 SVGIG (reference sequence). CDR3 coding DNA: TGTGCCTGGAGTCCAGGAAGCTCTGGAAACACCATATATTTT. Its translation is CAWSPGSSGNTIYF.

V is TRBV9 and J is TRBJ1-1, with D hard to call. The CDR3 runs to 13 residues. With 3 bases removed from V and 1 base from J, the gap between germline ends came to 7 bases. Germline CDR1 reads SGDLS; CDR2 reads YYNGEE. The CDR3 bases are TGTGCCAGCAGCGGCCTTGGGAACACTGAAGCTTTCTTT. This codes for CASSGLGNTEAFF.

The chain uses TRBV18 and TRBJ2-5; D is perhaps TRBD2 (5 bases). This CDR3 region has 14 residues. Germline V lookup: CDR1 KGHSH, CDR2 LQKENI. The germline V and J ends were trimmed by 3 bases and 5 bases, with 13 bases remaining between them. CDR3: CASSPRQAGETQYF. The CDR3 region has the DNA TGTGCCAGCTCACCGAGGCAGGCGGGCGAGACCCAGTACTTC. Using reference TRBV18 and TRBJ2-5 for the parts outside the CDR3, the full variable domain is NAGVMQNPRHLVRRRGQEARLRCSPMKGHSHVYWYRQLPEEGLKFMVYLQKENIIDESGMPKERFSAEFPKEGPSILRIQQVVRGDSAAYFCASSPRQAGETQYFGPGTRLLVL.

The chain carries TRBV7-9 and TRBJ2-1, with D unclear. Germline V gene data show CDR1 as SEHNR and CDR2 as FQNEAQ (reference sequence). There are 13 residues in the CDR3. V was cut by 4 bases and J by 9 bases, with 13 bases left in between. The CDR3 DNA is TGTGCCAGCAGCTCAACAAAGGCTGTTGAGCAGTTCTTC. Encoded protein: CASSSTKAVEQFF.

The chain couples TRBV3-1 (or the pseudogene TRBV3-2) to TRBJ2-1, with TRBD1 matching over 7 bases. V was clipped by 0 bases and J by 4 bases; unmatched bases: 9. The CDR3 runs to 17 residues. Germline V gene lookup returns CDR1 LGHDT and CDR2 YNNKEL (reference sequence). CDR3 coding DNA: TGTGCCAGCAGCCAAGATAGGGGGACAGTCCCTTACAATGAGCAGTTCTTC. This sequence encodes CASSQDRGTVPYNEQFF.

The chain links TRBV7-9 to TRBJ2-7, with a weak D call TRBD1 (6 bases). Trimming took off 5 bases at V and 2 bases at J, with 16 bases between the two ends. From germline, CDR1 is SEHNR and CDR2 FQNEAQ (reference sequence). The CDR3 spans 15 residues. The DNA for the CDR3 is TGTGCCAGCAGCCACACCGGGACACAGACCTACGAGCAGTACTTC. Its translation is CASSHTGTQTYEQYF. The full variable domain, rest sourced from reference TRBV7-9 and TRBJ2-7, is DTGVSQNPRHKITKRGQNVTFRCDPISEHNRLYWYRQTLGQGPEFLTYFQNEAQLEKSRLLSDRFSAERPKGSFSTLEIQRTEQGDSAMYLCASSHTGTQTYEQYFGPGTRLTVT.

The chain carries TRBV29-1 and TRBJ2-3; the match to TRBD2 covers 8 bases. CDR1 and CDR2 (germline): SQVTM, ANQGSEA. With 0 bases clipped from V and 1 base from J, the junction kept 9 bases outside the gene matches. The CDR3 contains 17 residues. This CDR3 is CSVEDRGGRFGTDTQYF. As DNA, the CDR3 is TGCAGCGTTGAAGATCGGGGGGGACGGTTTGGCACAGATACGCAGTATTTT.

A remark on this clone: The sample contains more than one DNA sequence encoding this CDR3. The chain is built from TRBV6-5 and TRBJ2-7, with D perhaps given as TRBD1 or TRBD2 (5 bases each). CDR3 length: 13 residues. The ends were cut back, 2 bases at V and 4 bases at J, with 9 bases in the middle. From germline, CDR1 is MNHEY and CDR2 SVGAGI. The CDR3 reads CASSYGTGYEQYF. The CDR3 DNA is TGTGCCAGCAGTTACGGGACGGGATACGAGCAGTACTTC.

This clone was seen only once. The V and J genes are TRBV29-1 and TRBJ1-3, with TRBD1 as a possible D gene (5 bases). The V end lost 5 bases, the J end lost 0 bases, and 14 bases lay between the germline ends. This CDR3 is built from 15 residues. Germline values: CDR1 SQVTM, CDR2 ANQGSEA. CDR3 sequence reads: CSVQRGTSSGNTIYF. The CDR3 region has the DNA TGCAGCGTTCAGCGGGGGACGAGCTCTGGAAACACCATATATTTT.

The chain carries TRBV4-2 and TRBJ2-3; 13 nucleotides match TRBD2. Germline CDR1 is LGHNA and CDR2 is YNFKEQ. The CDR3 spans 18 residues. V trimming: 1 base; J trimming: 8 bases; junction bases outside the gene matches: 12. CDR3 loop: CASSQGPRLAGGPGTQYF. CDR3 sequence (DNA): TGTGCCAGCAGCCAAGGCCCCAGACTAGCGGGGGGCCCTGGTACGCAGTATTTT.